This passage covers 15 T cell receptor beta chains from one sample sequenced in a study of regulatory T cells in long-lasting Graves disease. Time point in this sample: persistent/refractory GD, antithyroid drugs over 5 years with positive TRAb. Preparation of the TCR library used RNA extracted from PBMCs. To make TCR beta libraries, researchers used iRepertoire HTBI primers and Arm-PCR of CDR3 regions. TCRdb processed the multiplex PCR reads anew with MiXCR; each CDR3 protein has one entry. The sample includes approximately 380,000 distinct CDR3 sequences, around 20% of them seen just once. Sample: peripheral blood mononuclear cells (PBMCs), taken when the disease was refractory, from a patient treated with antithyroid drugs. The receptors stem from a female donor with Graves disease.

This clonotype was seen a single time. A single base separates this from a much larger clone, so it may be a read error. The CDR3 ends on some other residue instead of the conserved phenylalanine or tryptophan, so this is likely a read error. The rearrangement uses TRBV20-1 and TRBJ1-6, with 7 positions matching TRBD1. Germline V gene sequence: CDR1 DFQATT, CDR2 SNEGSKA (reference sequence). The CDR3 spans 14 residues. J gave up 7 bases and V 0 bases, and 3 bases lay outside the gene matches. CDR3 amino acids: CSAREGQINSPLHL. The CDR3, as DNA: TGCAGTGCTAGAGAGGGACAGATAAATTCACCCCTCCACCTT.

The DNA of the CDR3 is TGTGCCAGCAGCCCAACGACAGGGGGCCACGAGCAGTACTTC. As protein: CASSPTTGGHEQYF. This chain connects TRBV9 to TRBJ2-7, with 10 bases identical to TRBD1. Germline trimming cut 4 bases from V and 5 bases from J; bases unmatched to any gene: 6. The germline gives CDR1 SGDLS, CDR2 YYNGEE. The CDR3 contains 14 residues. Full variable domain (remainder filled in from reference TRBV9 and TRBJ2-7): DSGVTQTPKHLITATGQRVTLRCSPRSGDLSVYWYQQSLDQGLQFLIQYYNGEERAKGNILERFSAQQFPDLHSELNLSSLELGDSALYFCASSPTTGGHEQYFGPGTRLTVT.

This clonotype showed up just a few times. V gene TRBV30 combines with J gene TRBJ1-5; tentatively, D is TRBD1 (5 bases). Germline CDR1 and CDR2: GTSNPN and SVGIG (reference sequence). V lost 5 bases, J lost 5 bases, and 13 bases lay in between. This CDR3 comprises 13 residues. The CDR3 protein is CAWQLGPDQPQHF. CDR3 bases: TGTGCCTGGCAGCTGGGACCCGATCAGCCCCAGCATTTT.

The chain is built from TRBV10-3 and TRBJ2-7, with TRBD2 identical over 10 bases. J lost 4 bases, V lost 5 bases, and 8 bases had no gene match. CDR3 length: 15 residues. Germline V gene sequence: CDR1 ENHRY, CDR2 SYGVKD. Here the CDR3 DNA reads TGTGCCATCAGTCCCGGTACTAGCGGGACGTACGAGCAGTACTTC. This encodes CAISPGTSGTYEQYF.

There are many counts of this clonotype. V and J are TRBV7-9 and TRBJ2-7; 8 bases are a match to TRBD1. CDR1 and CDR2 from the germline V gene are SEHNR and FQNEAQ (reference sequence). J gave up 2 bases and V 5 bases, and 5 bases lay outside the gene matches. CDR3 size: 14 residues. Here the CDR3 DNA reads TGTGCCAGCAGCCTGCCAGGGGGCACCTACGAGCAGTACTTC. As protein: CASSLPGGTYEQYF. The variable domain in full, with the rest retrieved from reference TRBV7-9 and TRBJ2-7, is DTGVSQNPRHKITKRGQNVTFRCDPISEHNRLYWYRQTLGQGPEFLTYFQNEAQLEKSRLLSDRFSAERPKGSFSTLEIQRTEQGDSAMYLCASSLPGGTYEQYFGPGTRLTVT.

This clonotype was seen many times. The genes are TRBV7-2 and TRBJ2-7; either TRBD1 or TRBD2 may supply D (5 bases each). Germline CDR1 reads SGHTA; CDR2 reads FQGNSA. This CDR3 is built from 14 residues. Trimming took off 5 bases at V and 0 bases at J, with 11 bases between the two ends. CDR3 in DNA: TGTGCCAGCAGCATTGAGGGGACCTCCTACGAGCAGTACTTC. This encodes CASSIEGTSYEQYF.

The table lists this clonotype with a few counts. The chain couples TRBV5-5 to TRBJ1-1, with TRBD1 as a possible D gene (6 bases). The CDR3 is made up of 14 amino acids. Germline V gene data show CDR1 as SGHKS and CDR2 as YYEKEE (reference sequence). The V gene lost 3 bases and the J gene lost 4 bases, with 13 bases spanning the gap. CDR3: CASSWGRGSTEAFF. CDR3 bases: TGTGCCAGCAGCTGGGGGCGCGGGAGCACTGAAGCTTTCTTT. The complete variable domain, with remaining parts taken from reference TRBV5-5 and TRBJ1-1, reads DAGVTQSPTHLIKTRGQQVTLRCSPISGHKSVSWYQQVLGQGPQFIFQYYEKEERGRGNFPDRFSARQFPNYSSELNVNALLLGDSALYLCASSWGRGSTEAFFGQGTRLTVV.

The J gene is TRBJ2-5, the V gene TRBV7-9; D may be TRBD1 (6 bases). The CDR3 runs to 13 residues. The germline V gene has CDR1 SEHNR and CDR2 FQNEAQ (reference sequence). Trimming stripped 4 bases from V and 5 bases from J, with 11 bases between. CDR3 sequence (DNA): TGTGCCAGCAGCTACAGGGTTGGGGAGACCCAGTACTTC. It yields the protein CASSYRVGETQYF.

A note on this clonotype: The limits of the CDR3 on the DNA are not certain, so only TCRdb's listed CDR3 is given. The CDR3 protein is CATSSWGQGNTGELTF. V gene TRBV15 combines with J gene TRBJ2-2; TRBD1, the table's D call, was not compared with the DNA. The germline V gene has CDR1 LNHNV and CDR2 YYDKDF (reference sequence). Both ends counted, the CDR3 spans 16 residues.

This clonotype was counted only a few times. The V and J genes are TRBV10-3 and TRBJ2-2, with TRBD1 identical over 7 bases. This CDR3 contains 16 residues. The J segment lost 5 bases and the V segment lost 0 bases, leaving 6 bases of the junction unmatched. CDR1 is ENHRY and CDR2 is SYGVKD in the germline V gene. The CDR3 protein is CAISESDRTITGELFF. DNA for the CDR3: TGTGCCATCAGTGAGTCGGACAGGACGATAACCGGGGAGCTGTTTTTT.

This clonotype was observed at least ten times. This sequence joins TRBV12-3 or TRBV12-4 and TRBJ2-5; the match to TRBD1 covers 9 bases. Trimming took 5 bases from V and 3 from J; bases not matched to a gene: 10. The CDR3 consists of 16 residues. In DNA form, the CDR3 reads TGTGCCAGCAGTCGCGATAGGACAGGGGAAAAAGAGACCCAGTACTTC. Translating it yields CASSRDRTGEKETQYF.

Only a few counts were recorded for this clonotype. The CDR3: CASSSPAFGGKGVTEAFF. The CDR3 DNA sequence: TGTGCCAGCAGTTCCCCGGCATTCGGGGGCAAAGGGGTCACTGAAGCTTTCTTT. V gene TRBV28 combines with J gene TRBJ1-1, with a tentative D call TRBD1 (6 bases). Germline V lookup: CDR1 MDHEN, CDR2 SYDVKM. This CDR3 region has 18 residues. V was pared by 4 bases and J by 4 bases, with 25 bases between.

The rearrangement joins TRBV28 to TRBJ2-5; 8 bases are shared with TRBD2. The CDR3 has 15 residues. The V segment lost 6 bases and the J segment 2 bases; nucleotides outside the gene matches: 8. In germline, CDR1 is MDHEN, CDR2 SYDVKM. CDR3 sequence: CASSIGTRGQETQYF. CDR3 sequence (DNA): TGTGCCAGCAGCATTGGGACTAGGGGGCAAGAGACCCAGTACTTC. Filled out from reference TRBV28 and TRBJ2-5, the complete variable domain reads DVKVTQSSRYLVKRTGEKVFLECVQDMDHENMFWYRQDPGLGLRLIYFSYDVKMKEKGDIPEGYSVSREKKERFSLILESASTNQTSMYLCASSIGTRGQETQYFGPGTRLLVL.

Points on this clonotype: A single base separates this from a much larger clone, so it may be a read error. The chain combines TRBV6-6 with TRBJ2-5, with D possibly being TRBD2 (6 bases). The CDR3 length is 18 residues. Trimming stripped 0 bases from V and 4 bases from J, with 21 bases between. In germline, CDR1 is MNHNY, CDR2 SVGAGI (reference sequence). The CDR3 DNA follows: TGTGCCAGCAGTTACTCGTCTAGCAGGAGGGCCAACGGAGAGACCCAGTACTTC. It translates to CASSYSSSRRANGETQYF.

The chain combines TRBV24-1 with TRBJ2-5; D unresolved. Germline values: CDR1 KGHDR, CDR2 SFDVKD. The CDR3 runs to 12 residues. Between the trimmed V and J ends, which lost 5 bases and 5 bases, there was a span of 8 bases. This CDR3 reads CATSGPLETQYF. In nucleotides, the CDR3 is TGTGCCACCAGTGGCCCGCTCGAGACCCAGTACTTC.